These 22 T cell receptor beta chains originate from one sample sequenced in a study of blood T cell repertoires in COVID-19. TCRdb's table, derived via immunoSEQ multiplex PCR, lists solely in-frame clones and lacks some. In the table there are about 39,000 clones, 70% to 90% of which are singletons. Sample: peripheral blood. The receptor set was obtained from a human donor in a cohort sampled during active COVID-19.

This chain joins TRBV18 and TRBJ2-2; D may be TRBD2 (6 bases). Germline CDR1 is KGHSH and CDR2 is LQKENI. The CDR3 is 18 amino acids. The V gene lost 3 bases and the J gene lost 2 bases, with 19 bases spanning the gap. The CDR3 region is CASSPFSLWGENTGELFF. CDR3 bases: TGTGCCAGCTCACCTTTCTCCCTTTGGGGGGAAAACACCGGGGAGCTGTTTTTT.

Here the CDR3 DNA reads TGTGCCAGCAGTCTAACTAGCGAAGTTGTTGAGCAGTACTTC. It codes for CASSLTSEVVEQYF. V usage is TRBV6-6 and J usage is TRBJ2-7, with 7 bases aligning to TRBD2. The length of the CDR3 is 14 residues. CDR1 MNHNY and CDR2 SVGAGI come from the germline V gene (reference sequence). V lost 5 bases, J lost 7 bases, and 11 bases stayed unmatched.

The CDR3 DNA reads TGTGCCAGCAGCTCTAACAGGGGGCTCACAGATACGCAGTATTTT. Amino acid sequence: CASSSNRGLTDTQYF. V usage is TRBV13 and J usage is TRBJ2-3, with 9 bases matching TRBD1. This CDR3 has 15 amino acids. Germline V gene data show CDR1 as PRHDT and CDR2 as FYEKMQ (reference sequence). The ends lost 4 bases at V and 2 bases at J; junction bases unmatched: 4.

This chain uses TRBV12-5 with TRBJ2-1; D gene ambiguous. The CDR3 is 14 amino acids. The V gene's germline CDR1 is LGHNT and CDR2 FRNRAP. The V and J ends lost 2 bases and 7 bases respectively, with 12 bases between them. CDR3 region: CASGLSLVLNEQFF. In DNA, the CDR3 is TGTGCTAGTGGTTTGAGTCTAGTATTGAATGAGCAGTTCTTC.

The CDR3 bases are TGTGCCAGCAGCCAAGAGGGGGCCGATAACTATGGCTACACCTTC. It yields the protein CASSQEGADNYGYTF. The chain has TRBV4-2 and TRBJ1-2, with a weak D call TRBD1 (6 bases). Trimming cost V 0 bases and J 1 base, with 9 bases left between them. The CDR3 totals 15 residues. The germline gives CDR1 LGHNA, CDR2 YNFKEQ.

A single count supports this clone. The chain links TRBV21-1 to TRBJ2-3; the table's D call TRBD2 went unverified against the DNA. TRBV21-1 is deemed a pseudogene. CDR3 length: 18 residues. CDR3 sequence reads: CASSTTLGAGALTDTQYF. The CDR3 DNA reads TGTGCCAGCAGCACTACTTTGGGAGCGGGGGCGCTCACAGATACGCAGTATTTT.

The chain recombines TRBV7-9 with TRBJ1-1; 9 bases match TRBD1. There are 15 residues in the CDR3. CDR1 is SEHNR, CDR2 FQNEAQ, per germline (reference sequence). V lost 0 bases and J lost 8; bases outside the gene matches: 7. CDR3 nucleotide sequence: TGTGCCAGCAGCTTAGCGGGGACAGGGCCGGAGGAAGCTTTCTTT. It translates to CASSLAGTGPEEAFF.

The chain has TRBV5-1 and TRBJ2-5; 9 positions agree with TRBD2. CDR3 length: 16 amino acids. V trimming: 4 bases; J trimming: 5 bases; junction bases outside the gene matches: 12. Germline assignment: CDR1 SGHRS and CDR2 YFSETQ. CDR3 amino acids: CASSQTPGLASETQYF. CDR3 nucleotide sequence: TGCGCCAGCAGCCAAACCCCGGGACTAGCTTCGGAGACCCAGTACTTC.

This chain joins TRBV7-9 and TRBJ1-4; 8 nucleotides align to TRBD1. The CDR3 consists of 14 residues. V shed 7 bases and J 8 bases; nucleotides not matched to a gene: 9. The germline CDR1 and CDR2 sequences are SEHNR and FQNEAQ (reference sequence). The CDR3 DNA sequence: TGTGCCAGCAACCAGGGACAGGCGGGAGAAAAACTGTTTTTT. This encodes CASNQGQAGEKLFF.

The count of this clone is one. The rearrangement joins TRBV7-3 to TRBJ2-3; TRBD2 matches 7 bases. Germline V gene lookup returns CDR1 SGHTA and CDR2 FQGTGA. The CDR3 is made up of 15 amino acids. The J segment lost 6 bases and the V segment lost 0 bases, leaving 6 bases of the junction unmatched. CDR3 sequence: CASSLTTSYTDTQYF. The CDR3 DNA reads TGTGCCAGCAGCTTAACGACTAGCTACACGGATACGCAGTATTTT.

DNA for the CDR3: TGTGCCAGCAGTGGGGGACAGGGGCCGCTGCTGGGGCCCCAGCATTTT. Amino acids: CASSGGQGPLLGPQHF. This rearrangement joins TRBV2 to TRBJ1-5, with TRBD1 identical over 10 bases. Trimming at V came to 4 bases and at J to 9 bases, leaving 12 bases not matched to a gene. Germline-derived CDR1 and CDR2 are SNHLY and FYNNEI. CDR3 size: 16 residues.

The V and J genes are TRBV14 and TRBJ2-5, with D hard to call. Germline CDR1 and CDR2: SGHDN and FVKESK. Trimming removed 2 bases from V and 5 bases from J, with 9 bases in between. This CDR3 has 13 amino acids. CDR3 amino acids: CASSQNPRETQYF. CDR3 nucleotide sequence: TGTGCCAGCAGCCAAAATCCCAGGGAGACCCAGTACTTC.

The chain is built from TRBV7-9 and TRBJ2-1; 8 bases are shared with TRBD2. The CDR3 length is 15 residues. The germline V gene encodes CDR1 SEHNR and CDR2 FQNEAQ (reference sequence). V gave up 5 bases and J gave up 8 bases; unmatched junction bases: 11. The CDR3 loop reads CASSKSGGPMDEQFF. The CDR3 DNA sequence: TGTGCCAGCAGCAAAAGCGGGGGCCCGATGGATGAGCAGTTCTTC.

The chain couples TRBV5-8 to TRBJ2-3, with TRBD2 as a possible D gene (5 bases). V shed 1 base and J shed 2 bases, with 14 bases lying between them. CDR1 SGHTS and CDR2 YDEGEE come from the germline V gene. CDR3 length equals 16 residues. CDR3 in amino acids: CASSLSGVRLTDTQYF. The CDR3 DNA sequence: TGTGCCAGCAGCTTGTCCGGGGTCCGACTCACAGATACGCAGTATTTT.

The chain carries TRBV4-1 and TRBJ2-3, with a tentative D call TRBD2 (5 bases). CDR1 is MGHRA, CDR2 YSYEKL, per germline. The germline V and J ends were trimmed by 2 bases and 3 bases, with 9 bases remaining between them. This CDR3 comprises 14 residues. Here the CDR3 reads CASSQKGGTDTQYF. The CDR3 DNA sequence: TGCGCCAGCAGCCAAAAAGGCGGGACAGATACGCAGTATTTT.

The count of this clone is one. The rearrangement links TRBV5-1 to TRBJ2-3; 9 nucleotides line up with TRBD2. The CDR3 has 16 residues. V dropped 4 bases and J dropped 7; count of bases not matched to a gene: 13. Germline V gene data show CDR1 as SGHRS and CDR2 as YFSETQ. DNA for the CDR3: TGCGCCAGCAGCCTCCGGGAGGCGGGGGGGCCGAATACGCAGTATTTT. Translated: CASSLREAGGPNTQYF. The full variable domain, with the rest looked up from reference TRBV5-1 and TRBJ2-3, is KAGVTQTPRYLIKTRGQQVTLSCSPISGHRSVSWYQQTPGQGLQFLFEYFSETQRNKGNFPGRFSGRQFSNSRSEMNVSTLELGDSALYLCASSLREAGGPNTQYFGPGTRLTVL.

This chain connects TRBV27 to TRBJ1-1; 9 bases align to TRBD1. The CDR3 has 13 amino acids. V lost 5 bases and J lost 3; bases outside the gene matches: 1. Germline CDR1 MNHEY, CDR2 SMNVEV (reference sequence). The CDR3 sequence is CASSRQGDTEAFF. The DNA of the CDR3 is TGTGCCAGCAGTCGACAGGGGGACACTGAAGCTTTCTTT.

V and J are TRBV19 and TRBJ2-1, with D possibly TRBD1 on 5 matching bases. Per germline, CDR1 LNHDA and CDR2 SQIVND (reference sequence). The CDR3 length is 13 residues. Trimming cost V 8 bases and J 6 bases, with 14 bases left between them. The CDR3 region is CASGWRQGNEQFF. DNA for the CDR3: TGTGCCAGTGGGTGGCGGCAGGGCAATGAGCAGTTCTTC.

V gene TRBV19 combines with J gene TRBJ2-4; 10 nucleotides align to TRBD1. The length of the CDR3 is 17 residues. Germline V gene sequence: CDR1 LNHDA, CDR2 SQIVND (reference sequence). After removal of 0 bases from V and 2 bases from J, the junction contained 4 bases not matched to a gene. For the CDR3, the DNA is TGTGCCAGTAGTATAGATCGACAGGGGGCGACCAAAAACATTCAGTACTTC. It encodes CASSIDRQGATKNIQYF.

The CDR3 reads CASSAGTGGIYEQYF. CDR3 sequence (DNA): TGTGCCAGCAGCGCCGGGACAGGGGGCATCTACGAGCAGTACTTC. The chain combines TRBV6-4 with TRBJ2-7, with 12 bases identical to TRBD1. Germline values: CDR1 MRHNA, CDR2 SNTAGT. The CDR3 loop spans 15 amino acids. J gave up 3 bases and V 6 bases, and 6 bases lay outside the gene matches.

V usage is TRBV7-9 and J usage is TRBJ2-7; D is unclear. CDR1 is SEHNR and CDR2 is FQNEAQ in the germline V gene (reference sequence). V was trimmed by 5 bases and J by 3 bases, leaving 11 bases between them. The length of the CDR3 is 13 residues. CDR3 DNA sequence: TGTGCCAGCAGCGACTTAAATAACTACGAGCAGTACTTC. This gives the protein CASSDLNNYEQYF.

The chain carries TRBV18 and TRBJ2-6, with TRBD1 matching 8 bases. Germline V lookup: CDR1 KGHSH, CDR2 LQKENI. This CDR3 is 15 amino acids long. V shed 3 bases and J 2 bases; nucleotides not matched to a gene: 0. The CDR3 protein is CASSPGQAGANVLTF. In DNA form, the CDR3 reads TGTGCCAGCTCACCGGGACAGGCTGGGGCCAACGTCCTGACTTTC.